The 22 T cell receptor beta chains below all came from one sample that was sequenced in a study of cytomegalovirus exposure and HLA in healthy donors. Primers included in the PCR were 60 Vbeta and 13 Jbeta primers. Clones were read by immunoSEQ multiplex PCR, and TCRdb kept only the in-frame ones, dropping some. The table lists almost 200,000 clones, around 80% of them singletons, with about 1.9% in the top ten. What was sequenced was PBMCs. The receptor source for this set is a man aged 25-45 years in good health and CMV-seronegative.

The CDR3 is CSVDTGIHEQYF. The CDR3 DNA follows: TGCAGCGTAGATACAGGAATCCACGAGCAGTACTTC. V and J are TRBV29-1 and TRBJ2-5; D might be TRBD1 (5 bases). The J call may not be correct, given that the DNA end is closer to TRBJ2-7. The CDR3 has 12 amino acids. CDR1 is SQVTM, CDR2 ANQGSEA, per germline.

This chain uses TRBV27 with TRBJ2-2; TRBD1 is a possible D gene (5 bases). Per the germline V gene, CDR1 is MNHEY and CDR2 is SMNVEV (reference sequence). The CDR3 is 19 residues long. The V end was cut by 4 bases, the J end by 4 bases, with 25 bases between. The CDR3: CASSSTWESLSQGTGELFF. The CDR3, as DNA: TGTGCCAGCAGTTCCACCTGGGAATCATTAAGTCAGGGCACCGGGGAGCTGTTTTTT.

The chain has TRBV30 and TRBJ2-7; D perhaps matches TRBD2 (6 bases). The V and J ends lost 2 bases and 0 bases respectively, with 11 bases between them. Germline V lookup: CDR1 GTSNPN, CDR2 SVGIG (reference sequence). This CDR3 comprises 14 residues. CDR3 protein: CAWSPGGTSYEQYF. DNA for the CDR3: TGTGCCTGGAGTCCCGGGGGTACCTCCTACGAGCAGTACTTC.

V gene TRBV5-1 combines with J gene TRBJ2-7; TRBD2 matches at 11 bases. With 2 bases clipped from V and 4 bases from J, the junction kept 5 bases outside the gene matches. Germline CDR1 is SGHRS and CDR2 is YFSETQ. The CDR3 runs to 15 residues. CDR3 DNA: TGCGCCAGCAGCTTCACTAGCGGGAGTACGTACGAGCAGTACTTC. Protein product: CASSFTSGSTYEQYF.

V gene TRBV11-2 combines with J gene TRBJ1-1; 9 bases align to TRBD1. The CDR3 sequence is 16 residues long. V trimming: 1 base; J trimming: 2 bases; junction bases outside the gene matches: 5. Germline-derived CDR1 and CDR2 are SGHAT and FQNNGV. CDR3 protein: CASSLVGTGRNTEAFF. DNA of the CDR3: TGTGCCAGCAGCTTAGTTGGGACAGGGCGCAACACTGAAGCTTTCTTT.

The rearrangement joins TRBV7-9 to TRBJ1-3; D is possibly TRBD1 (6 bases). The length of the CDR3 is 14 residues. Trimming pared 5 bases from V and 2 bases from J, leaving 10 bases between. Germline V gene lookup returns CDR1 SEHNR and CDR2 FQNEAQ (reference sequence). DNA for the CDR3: TGTGCCAGCAGCACGTGGGGGCCTGGAAACACCATATATTTT. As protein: CASSTWGPGNTIYF.

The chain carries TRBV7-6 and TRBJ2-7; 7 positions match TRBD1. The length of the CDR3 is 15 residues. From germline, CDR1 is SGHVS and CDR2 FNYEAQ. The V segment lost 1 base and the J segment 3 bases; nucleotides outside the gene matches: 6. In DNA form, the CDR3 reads TGTGCCAGCAGCTTAGGGGGACAGCTTAACTACGAGCAGTACTTC. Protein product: CASSLGGQLNYEQYF.

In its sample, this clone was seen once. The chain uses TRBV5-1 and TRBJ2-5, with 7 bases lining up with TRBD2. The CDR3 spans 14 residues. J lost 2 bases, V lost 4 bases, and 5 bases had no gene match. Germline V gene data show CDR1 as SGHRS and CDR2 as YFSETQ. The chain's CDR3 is CASSLWGGQETQYF. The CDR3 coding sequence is TGCGCCAGCAGCCTGTGGGGGGGGCAAGAGACCCAGTACTTC.

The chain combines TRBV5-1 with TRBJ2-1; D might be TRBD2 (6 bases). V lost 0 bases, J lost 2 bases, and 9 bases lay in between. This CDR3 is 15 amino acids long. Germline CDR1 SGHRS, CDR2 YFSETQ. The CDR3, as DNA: TGCGCCAGCAGCTTGGACGGGAGCGCCTACAATGAGCAGTTCTTC. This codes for CASSLDGSAYNEQFF.

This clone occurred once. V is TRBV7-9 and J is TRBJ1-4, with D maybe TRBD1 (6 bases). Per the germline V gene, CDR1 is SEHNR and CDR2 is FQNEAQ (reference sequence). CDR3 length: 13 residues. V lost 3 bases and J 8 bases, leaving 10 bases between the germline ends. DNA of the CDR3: TGTGCCAGCAGCTTTCGGCAGGGGGAAAAACTGTTTTTT. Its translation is CASSFRQGEKLFF.

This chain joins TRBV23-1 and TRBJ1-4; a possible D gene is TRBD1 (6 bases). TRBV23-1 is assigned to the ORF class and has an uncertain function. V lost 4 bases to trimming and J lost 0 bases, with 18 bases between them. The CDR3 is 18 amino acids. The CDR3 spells CASSRPDRPRTTNEKLFF. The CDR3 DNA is TGCGCCAGCAGTCGCCCCGACAGGCCGAGAACAACTAATGAAAAACTGTTTTTT.

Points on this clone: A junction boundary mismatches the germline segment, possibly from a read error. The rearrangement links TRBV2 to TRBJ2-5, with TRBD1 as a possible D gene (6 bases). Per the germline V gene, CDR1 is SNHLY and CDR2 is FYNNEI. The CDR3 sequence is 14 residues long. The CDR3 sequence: CASREDRYQETQYF. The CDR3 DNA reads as TGTGCCAGCAGGGAAGACAGGTACCAAGAGACCCAGTACTTC.

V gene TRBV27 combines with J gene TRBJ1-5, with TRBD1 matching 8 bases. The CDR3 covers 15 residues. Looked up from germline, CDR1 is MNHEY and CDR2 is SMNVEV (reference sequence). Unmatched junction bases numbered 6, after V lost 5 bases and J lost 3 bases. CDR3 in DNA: TGTGCCAGCAGTATGCAACAGGGGGACAATCAGCCCCAGCATTTT. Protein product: CASSMQQGDNQPQHF.

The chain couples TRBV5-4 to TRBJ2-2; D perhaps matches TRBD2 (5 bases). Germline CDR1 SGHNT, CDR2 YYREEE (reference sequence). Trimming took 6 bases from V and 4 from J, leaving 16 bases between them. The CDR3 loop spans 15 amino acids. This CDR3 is CASTGRAGSTGELFF. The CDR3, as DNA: TGTGCCAGCACCGGGCGGGCAGGAAGCACCGGGGAGCTGTTTTTT.

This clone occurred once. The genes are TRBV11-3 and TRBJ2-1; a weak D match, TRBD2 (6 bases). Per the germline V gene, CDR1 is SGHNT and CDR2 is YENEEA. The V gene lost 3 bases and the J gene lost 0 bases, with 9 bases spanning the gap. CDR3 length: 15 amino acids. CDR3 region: CASSFRTNSYNEQFF. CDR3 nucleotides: TGTGCCAGCAGCTTCAGGACTAACTCCTACAATGAGCAGTTCTTC.

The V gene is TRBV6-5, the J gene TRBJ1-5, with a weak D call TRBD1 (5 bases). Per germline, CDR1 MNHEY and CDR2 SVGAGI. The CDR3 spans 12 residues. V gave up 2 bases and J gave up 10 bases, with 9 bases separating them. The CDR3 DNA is TGTGCCAGCAGTTACGCCGGGGGACCCCAGCATTTT. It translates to CASSYAGGPQHF.

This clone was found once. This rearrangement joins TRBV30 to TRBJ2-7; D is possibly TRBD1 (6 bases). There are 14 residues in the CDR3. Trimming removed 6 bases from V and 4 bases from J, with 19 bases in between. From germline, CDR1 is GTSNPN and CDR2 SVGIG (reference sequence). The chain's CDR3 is CACKTGQKGYEQYF. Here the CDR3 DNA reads TGTGCCTGCAAAACGGGACAAAAGGGGTACGAGCAGTACTTC.

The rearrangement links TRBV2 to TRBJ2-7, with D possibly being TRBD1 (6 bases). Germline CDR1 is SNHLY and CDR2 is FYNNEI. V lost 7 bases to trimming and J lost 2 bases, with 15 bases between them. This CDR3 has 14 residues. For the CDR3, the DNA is TGTGCCAGCACGAGGTGGCAGGGGCCCTACGAGCAGTACTTC. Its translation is CASTRWQGPYEQYF.

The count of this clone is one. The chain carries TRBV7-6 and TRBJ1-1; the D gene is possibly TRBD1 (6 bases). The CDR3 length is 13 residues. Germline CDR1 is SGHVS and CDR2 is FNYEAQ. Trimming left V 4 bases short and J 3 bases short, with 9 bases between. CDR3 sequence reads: CASSSGTYTEAFF. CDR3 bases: TGTGCCAGCAGCTCCGGGACATACACTGAAGCTTTCTTT.

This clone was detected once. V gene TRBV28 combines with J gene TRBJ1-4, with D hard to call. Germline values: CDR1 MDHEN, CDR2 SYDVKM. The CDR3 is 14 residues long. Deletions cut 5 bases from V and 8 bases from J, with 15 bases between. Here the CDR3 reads CASSLTTGWEKLFF. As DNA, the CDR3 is TGTGCCAGCAGTCTAACGACGGGTTGGGAAAAACTGTTTTTT. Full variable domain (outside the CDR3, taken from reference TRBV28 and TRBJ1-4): DVKVTQSSRYLVKRTGEKVFLECVQDMDHENMFWYRQDPGLGLRLIYFSYDVKMKEKGDIPEGYSVSREKKERFSLILESASTNQTSMYLCASSLTTGWEKLFFGSGTQLSVL.

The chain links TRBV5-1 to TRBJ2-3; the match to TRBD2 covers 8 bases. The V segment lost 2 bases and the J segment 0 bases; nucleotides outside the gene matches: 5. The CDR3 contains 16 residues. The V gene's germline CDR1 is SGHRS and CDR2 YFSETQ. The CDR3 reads CASSLLAVGSTDTQYF. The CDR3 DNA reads TGCGCCAGCAGCTTACTAGCGGTTGGTAGCACAGATACGCAGTATTTT.

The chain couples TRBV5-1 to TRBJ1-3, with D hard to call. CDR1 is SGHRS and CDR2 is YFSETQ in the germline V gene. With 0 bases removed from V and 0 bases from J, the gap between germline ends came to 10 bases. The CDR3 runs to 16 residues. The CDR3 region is CASSLGLFNSGNTIYF. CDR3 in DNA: TGCGCCAGCAGCTTGGGACTGTTCAACTCTGGAAACACCATATATTTT.